The clone carrying this T cell receptor beta chain has a count of ten or more. The V and J ends lost 4 bases and 3 bases, in that order; junction bases with no gene match: 1. The CDR3 spans 13 residues. Per the germline V gene, CDR1 is DFQATT and CDR2 is SNEGSKA (reference sequence). This sample was included in a study of molecular identifiers for immune sequencing clone quantification. TCRdb independently ran MiXCR on the PCR reads; one entry per CDR3 protein. Of approximately 670,000 distinct CDR3 sequences in the sample, just under 20% were seen once. The chain joins TRBV20-1 to TRBJ2-5; 11 nucleotides agree with TRBD1. This TCR was recovered from a human donor in good health. Some libraries in this study had Jurkat cell RNA spiked in. Sequencing used naive CD8+ T cells from blood, with Jurkat cell RNA spiked in. Specified subset: FACS-sorted CD8+CD4-CCR7+CD45RA+ naive T cells. Here the CDR3 DNA reads TGCAGTGCTACGGGACAGGGGGAAGAGACCCAGTACTTC. It translates to CSATGQGEETQYF.